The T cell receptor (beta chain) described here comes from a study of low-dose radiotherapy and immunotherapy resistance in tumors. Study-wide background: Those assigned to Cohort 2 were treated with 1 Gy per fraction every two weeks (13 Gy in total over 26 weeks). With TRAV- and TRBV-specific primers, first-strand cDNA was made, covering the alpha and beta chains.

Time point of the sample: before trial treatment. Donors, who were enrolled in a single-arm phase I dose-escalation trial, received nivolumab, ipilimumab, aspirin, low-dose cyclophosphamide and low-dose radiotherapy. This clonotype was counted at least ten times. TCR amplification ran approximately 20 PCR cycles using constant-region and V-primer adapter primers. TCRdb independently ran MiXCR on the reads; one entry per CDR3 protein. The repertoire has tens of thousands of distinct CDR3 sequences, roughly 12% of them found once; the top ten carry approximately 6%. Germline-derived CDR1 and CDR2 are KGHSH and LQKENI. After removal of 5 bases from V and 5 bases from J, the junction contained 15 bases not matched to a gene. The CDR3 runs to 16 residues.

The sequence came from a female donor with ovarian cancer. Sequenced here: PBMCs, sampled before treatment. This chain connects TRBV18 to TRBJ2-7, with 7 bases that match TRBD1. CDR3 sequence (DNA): TGTGCCAGCTCAACTCGACAGTCCACAGGGGTGGACGAGCAGTACTTC. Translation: CASSTRQSTGVDEQYF.